This T cell receptor beta chain stems from a study of blood T cell repertoires in COVID-19. Whole-study context: Acute and convalescent COVID-19 specimens originated in the United States, Italy and Spain.

Per the original methods: The assay estimated nucleated cells by amplifying reference gene primers. Measured with immunoSEQ multiplex PCR; TCRdb has only the in-frame clones, and not every one. V and J calls and clone size follow that table, whereas D and trimming were derived from the DNA. The sample holds about 39,000 clones, roughly 90% seen once. The material sequenced was peripheral blood. This sequence originates from a human donor in a cohort sampled during active COVID-19.

CDR3 coding DNA: TGTGCCAGCAGCTCCAAACAGGGCATCTCTGGAAACACCATATATTTT. Translating it yields CASSSKQGISGNTIYF. V is TRBV11-2 and J is TRBJ1-3; tentatively, D is TRBD1 (6 bases). The length of the CDR3 is 16 residues. Germline-derived CDR1 and CDR2 are SGHAT and FQNNGV. V dropped 4 bases and J dropped 0 bases, with 13 bases sitting between them.